These 17 T cell receptor beta chains were sequenced from one sample in a study of blood T cell repertoires in COVID-19. Data came from immunoSEQ multiplex PCR; TCRdb stores just in-frame clones and leaves some out. Here the sample spans some 190,000 clones, about four fifths being singletons. The source material was peripheral blood. These receptors all come from a man between 60 and 75 years old with acute or convalescent COVID-19.

This clone was detected a few times. This chain joins TRBV20-1 and TRBJ2-3; no definite D call. The germline V gene has CDR1 DFQATT and CDR2 SNEGSKA (reference sequence). V lost 3 bases to trimming and J lost 3 bases, with 10 bases between them. This CDR3 is 13 amino acids long. CDR3 amino acids: CSASIVVTDTQYF. For the CDR3, the DNA is TGCAGTGCTAGTATAGTGGTTACAGATACGCAGTATTTT.

The CDR3 coding sequence is TGTGCCACCAGTTATCAGGGGTCGGAATCTTTCTTT. It yields the protein CATSYQGSESFF. V gene TRBV24-1 combines with J gene TRBJ1-1; possibly TRBD1 for D (6 bases). The CDR3 runs 12 residues. The V gene lost 6 bases and the J gene lost 12 bases, with 16 bases spanning the gap. CDR1 is KGHDR and CDR2 is SFDVKD in the germline V gene.

This chain joins TRBV5-1 and TRBJ1-1, with D possibly matching TRBD1 (5 bases). This CDR3 spans 14 amino acids. Germline CDR1 and CDR2: SGHRS and YFSETQ. V was clipped by 3 bases and J by 6 bases, with 15 bases between them. The CDR3: CASSSLMTDSEAFF. CDR3 DNA: TGCGCCAGCAGCTCGTTGATGACAGACTCTGAAGCTTTCTTT.

V is TRBV13 and J is TRBJ2-7, with D maybe TRBD2 (5 bases). V lost 5 bases, J lost 6 bases, and 11 bases lay in between. This CDR3 comprises 12 residues. The germline CDR1 and CDR2 sequences are PRHDT and FYEKMQ (reference sequence). CDR3 in amino acids: CASSLPGGEQYF. In DNA form, the CDR3 reads TGTGCCAGCAGCCTCCCTGGAGGCGAGCAGTACTTC. The entire variable domain, with the rest obtained from reference TRBV13 and TRBJ2-7, is as follows: AAGVIQSPRHLIKEKRETATLKCYPIPRHDTVYWYQQGPGQDPQFLISFYEKMQSDKGSIPDRFSAQQFSDYHSELNMSSLELGDSALYFCASSLPGGEQYFGPGTRLTVT.

This clone appeared a single time. The chain combines TRBV2 with TRBJ1-5; D unresolved. Deletions cut 7 bases from V and 0 bases from J, with 10 bases between. Germline V gene sequence: CDR1 SNHLY, CDR2 FYNNEI. This CDR3 is 14 amino acids long. The CDR3 region has the DNA TGTGCCAGCACCGAGCTTTATAGCAATCAGCCCCAGCATTTT. Translating gives CASTELYSNQPQHF.

This clone has a count of ten or more. The chain has TRBV27 and TRBJ2-7; 7 nucleotides agree with TRBD1. Per the germline V gene, CDR1 is MNHEY and CDR2 is SMNVEV (reference sequence). CDR3 length: 14 amino acids. The trim removed 6 bases at V and 4 bases at J, leaving 9 bases unmatched. The CDR3 sequence: CASSLDRTRYEQYF. The CDR3 coding sequence is TGTGCCAGCAGCCTGGACAGGACAAGGTACGAGCAGTACTTC.

The CDR3 loop reads CASSTRTGLVVYGYTF. The CDR3, as DNA: TGTGCCAGTAGTACGAGGACAGGGTTAGTGGTCTATGGCTACACCTTC. V gene TRBV19 combines with J gene TRBJ1-2; 8 bases are a match to TRBD1. The CDR3 totals 16 residues. Per the germline V gene, CDR1 is LNHDA and CDR2 is SQIVND (reference sequence). Trimming took 4 bases from V and 4 from J; bases not matched to a gene: 11.

This clone was counted a single time. V is TRBV28 and J is TRBJ2-7; a weak D match, TRBD1 (5 bases). V was shortened by 1 base and J by 2 bases, with 9 bases between the two germline ends. CDR3 size: 14 residues. Germline CDR1 is MDHEN and CDR2 is SYDVKM. The CDR3 region has the DNA TGTGCCAGCAGTTTATTCCAGGGTACCTACGAGCAGTACTTC. It specifies CASSLFQGTYEQYF. Full variable domain (remainder filled in from reference TRBV28 and TRBJ2-7): DVKVTQSSRYLVKRTGEKVFLECVQDMDHENMFWYRQDPGLGLRLIYFSYDVKMKEKGDIPEGYSVSREKKERFSLILESASTNQTSMYLCASSLFQGTYEQYFGPGTRLTVT.

The chain couples TRBV5-6 to TRBJ1-1, with 7 positions matching TRBD1. CDR1 SGHDT and CDR2 YYEEEE come from the germline V gene. The CDR3 has 15 amino acids. V dropped 0 bases and J dropped 4; count of bases not matched to a gene: 6. The CDR3 DNA is TGTGCCAGCAGCTTGGACCGACAGGGAGGCACTGAAGCTTTCTTT. Amino acid sequence: CASSLDRQGGTEAFF.

The chain recombines TRBV11-1 with TRBJ2-2; 12 nucleotides align to TRBD2. This CDR3 is 16 amino acids long. V shed 5 bases and J 6 bases; nucleotides not matched to a gene: 7. The germline V gene encodes CDR1 SGHAT and CDR2 FQDESV (reference sequence). The CDR3 is CASSAPSGRAPGELFF. The DNA of the CDR3 is TGTGCCAGCAGCGCACCTAGCGGGAGGGCCCCCGGGGAGCTGTTTTTT. Variable domain in full (rest from reference TRBV11-1 and TRBJ2-2): EAEVAQSPRYKITEKSQAVAFWCDPISGHATLYWYRQILGQGPELLVQFQDESVVDDSQLPKDRFSAERLKGVDSTLKIQPAELGDSAMYLCASSAPSGRAPGELFFGEGSRLTVL.

The rearrangement joins TRBV29-1 to TRBJ1-1, with 7 bases matching TRBD1. Germline values: CDR1 SQVTM, CDR2 ANQGSEA. The CDR3 has 10 residues. V shed 5 bases, J shed 10 bases, and the junction held 4 bases outside the gene matches. DNA for the CDR3: TGCAGCGTTTGGACAGGTGGAGCTTTCTTT. Translated: CSVWTGGAFF.

The V gene is TRBV7-2, the J gene TRBJ1-3, with 7 positions matching TRBD1. The ends lost 1 base at V and 2 bases at J; junction bases unmatched: 8. The length of the CDR3 is 17 residues. Germline-derived CDR1 and CDR2 are SGHTA and FQGNSA. The CDR3: CASSLVPGGRAGNTIYF. Written as DNA, the CDR3 is TGTGCCAGCAGCTTAGTTCCAGGGGGGCGGGCTGGAAACACCATATATTTT. Based on the CDR3 plus reference TRBV7-2 and TRBJ1-3, the full variable domain is GAGVSQSPSNKVTEKGKDVELRCDPISGHTALYWYRQSLGQGLEFLIYFQGNSAPDKSGLPSDRFSAERTGGSVSTLTIQRTQQEDSAVYLCASSLVPGGRAGNTIYFGEGSWLTVV.

On this clone: Other nucleotide sequences in the sample specify the same CDR3. This rearrangement joins TRBV7-9 to TRBJ2-7; a weak D match, TRBD2 (6 bases). CDR3 length: 14 amino acids. Trimming removed 1 base at V and 0 bases at J, with 7 bases between. Germline lookup yields CDR1 SEHNR and CDR2 FQNEAQ (reference sequence). The CDR3 loop is CASSLGTNSYEQYF. CDR3 nucleotides: TGTGCCAGCAGCTTAGGGACTAACTCCTACGAGCAGTACTTC.

The V call is TRBV6-5, the J call TRBJ1-3, with D hard to call. The CDR3 contains 14 residues. V shed 6 bases and J shed 0 bases, with 9 bases lying between them. Germline CDR1 reads MNHEY; CDR2 reads SVGAGI. The CDR3 region has the DNA TGTGCCAGCAGCCGCGGTAGCTCTGGAAACACCATATATTTT. It translates to CASSRGSSGNTIYF.

A few counts support this clone. The sample has other DNA sequences that encode this CDR3 too. The J gene is TRBJ2-7, the V gene TRBV5-4; possibly TRBD1 for D (6 bases). The CDR3 is 15 residues long. Germline V gene lookup returns CDR1 SGHNT and CDR2 YYREEE (reference sequence). The germline V and J ends were trimmed by 0 bases and 0 bases, with 10 bases remaining between them. This CDR3 is CASSLGTVSSYEQYF. For the CDR3, the DNA is TGTGCCAGCAGCTTGGGGACAGTGAGCTCCTACGAGCAGTACTTC.

The gene calls are TRBV5-4 and TRBJ1-1; TRBD1 matches 12 bases. This CDR3 region has 15 residues. CDR1 SGHNT and CDR2 YYREEE come from the germline V gene (reference sequence). The J segment lost 10 bases and the V segment lost 1 base, leaving 8 bases of the junction unmatched. The CDR3 region has the DNA TGTGCCAGCAGCTTGACTGGGACAGGGGGCGGTCGAGCTTTCTTT. The encoded protein is CASSLTGTGGGRAFF.

CDR3 amino acids: CASSPANTEAFF. The CDR3 DNA reads as TGTGCCTCTAGTCCAGCAAACACTGAAGCTTTCTTT. The genes are TRBV19 and TRBJ1-1; no firm D call. CDR3 length: 12 residues. Germline V gene lookup returns CDR1 LNHDA and CDR2 SQIVND (reference sequence). The V end lost 11 bases, the J end lost 2 bases, and 12 bases lay between the germline ends.